This paragraph covers one TCR beta chain sequence. Its antigen is undetermined. The germline V gene has CDR1 SGHRS and CDR2 YFSETQ. The CDR3 is 18 residues long. V lost 0 bases and J 4 bases, leaving 20 bases between the germline ends. This specimen belongs to a study of T cell responses to AZD1222 COVID-19 vaccine. The protocol was immunoSEQ multiplex PCR, while the TCRdb copy is restricted to in-frame clones and leaves out a portion. The repertoire consists of some 200,000 clones, with approximately 89% occurring once and the leading ten covering 3.4%. Notes on the study in general: There were repertoire samples only from the period after the peak T cell response.

This chain joins TRBV5-1 and TRBJ2-1; possibly TRBD2 for D (6 bases). This receptor was taken from an adult who received the AZD1222 COVID-19 vaccine. Here the sequenced sample was peripheral blood, taken 28 days after the second AZD1222 dose. The CDR3 bases are TGCGCCAGCAGCTTGGTAGGGACTCCTGTAACCCTTTACAATGAGCAGTTCTTC. It codes for CASSLVGTPVTLYNEQFF.